The TCR beta chain under discussion was sequenced for a study of blood T cell repertoires in COVID-19. Study-wide background: Collection of acute and convalescent COVID-19 samples took place in the United States, Italy and Spain. PBMCs, B-cell-depleted T cells, or T cells provided the cDNA or gDNA that made up the material.

Source study methods: Cell counts per sample came from amplifying reference gene primers. Assay used: immunoSEQ multiplex PCR; TCRdb lists only in-frame clones, some missing. V and J calls and clone size are as listed in that table; D and trimming were resolved from the DNA. The sample has around 21,000 clones; about nine tenths are singletons. The length of the CDR3 is 15 residues. The germline CDR1 and CDR2 sequences are SGHVS and FQNEAQ. Trimming pared 1 base from V and 3 bases from J, leaving 13 bases between. The rearrangement links TRBV7-8 to TRBJ2-7; tentative D call: TRBD2 (6 bases). The clonotype was recovered from a human donor with active COVID-19. The donor label of this sample is uncertain. The source material was peripheral blood. The CDR3 is CASSLGGKGLYEQYF. CDR3 in DNA: TGTGCCAGCAGCTTAGGCGGGAAGGGGCTCTACGAGCAGTACTTC.